These T cell receptor beta chains were read from a single sample in a study of cytomegalovirus exposure and HLA in healthy donors. TCRdb's table, derived via immunoSEQ multiplex PCR, lists solely in-frame clones and lacks some. The data hold roughly 100,000 clones, with 79% observed a single time. Sequencing was done on a sample of PBMCs. The receptors originated from a male donor in good health and CMV-seropositive. Both conserved end residues are part of each CDR3. D genes are given only for firm matches. The size of a clone is reported for some rows only, either as once, few or many, or as a class for expanded clones.

v_gene	d_gene	abundance	j_gene	CDR3nt	CDR3aa
TRBV7-6	TRBD2	.	TRBJ2-3	TGTGCCAGCAGCTTAGGTCTAGCGGAGGGCCCACGCACAGATACGCAGTATTTT	CASSLGLAEGPRTDTQYF
TRBV12-5	.	.	TRBJ1-2	TGTGCTAGTGGTTTGACGGCAGGGGTCTTCTATGGCTACACCTTC	CASGLTAGVFYGYTF
TRBV7-9	.	.	TRBJ2-7	TGTGCCAGCAGCTTAGTTTCTGGGGGACTCTACGAGCAGTACTTC	CASSLVSGGLYEQYF
TRBV7-2	.	.	TRBJ2-1	TGTGCCAGCAGCTTAGAGTATAGTGAGCAGTTCTTC	CASSLEYSEQFF
TRBV13	.	.	TRBJ2-1	TGTGCCAGCAGCCCCCTTTTATTGGCCAATGAGCAGTTCTTC	CASSPLLLANEQFF
TRBV6-5	.	.	TRBJ1-2	TGTGCCAGCAGTTACTTGGTTGGCGGGCCTAACTATGGCTACACCTTC	CASSYLVGGPNYGYTF
TRBV9	.	few	TRBJ2-3	TGTGCCAGCAGCGTAAGACCAGGGCCGGGAGATACGCAGTATTTT	CASSVRPGPGDTQYF
TRBV5-1	TRBD2	once	TRBJ2-1	TGCGCCAGCACCATCCTAGCGGGGGCCTACAATGAGCAGTTCTTC	CASTILAGAYNEQFF
TRBV5-1	.	few	TRBJ1-1	TGCGCCAGCAGCTTTACAGGGTCGGGCACTGAAGCTTTCTTT	CASSFTGSGTEAFF
TRBV5-5	TRBD1	.	TRBJ2-1	TGTGCCAGCAGCTTGGAAGGGGGCTTCCCTCTTCGGCAGTTCTTC	CASSLEGGFPLRQFF
TRBV2	.	.	TRBJ1-5	TGTGCCACAAACGCGGACACGGGCAATCAGCCCCAGCATTTT	CATNADTGNQPQHF
TRBV18	TRBD1	few	TRBJ1-1	TGTGCCAGCTCACCCAGGGGGATGAACACTGAAGCTTTCTTT	CASSPRGMNTEAFF
TRBV2	.	.	TRBJ2-3	TGTGCCAGTATACCGGGACACCGAGGGGATACGCAGTATTTT	CASIPGHRGDTQYF
TRBV6-5	TRBD2	.	TRBJ2-1	TGTGCCAGCAGTTCGACTAGCGGGGGGGAGCAGTTCTTC	CASSSTSGGEQFF
TRBV18	.	once	TRBJ2-2	TGTGCCAGCTCACCTCGAACGACAGGGAACACCGGGGAGCTGTTTTTT	CASSPRTTGNTGELFF
TRBV5-8	TRBD1	.	TRBJ1-1	TGTGCCAGCAGCCCGGGACAGGCGAACACTGAAGCTTTCTTT	CASSPGQANTEAFF
TRBV10-2	.	.	TRBJ1-6	TGCGCCAGCAGTGAGGGACAGAATTCACCCCTCCACTTT	CASSEGQNSPLHF
TRBV10-3	.	.	TRBJ1-1	TGTGCCACCGGAGGAGCTTTCTTT	CATGGAFF
TRBV6-5	.	.	TRBJ1-4	TGTGCCAGCAGCCCTACGTCAACTAATGAAAAACTGTTTTTT	CASSPTSTNEKLFF
TRBV5-6	TRBD2	.	TRBJ2-3	TGTGCCAGCAGCTCACTAGCGGGGGACTCAGATACGCAGTATTTT	CASSSLAGDSDTQYF
TRBV9	TRBD1	few	TRBJ1-5	TGTGCCAGCAGCGTAGGACGTGACAGGGTAGGACAGCCCCAGCATTTT	CASSVGRDRVGQPQHF
TRBV4-1	TRBD2	once	TRBJ2-5	TGCGCCAGCAGCCTCTTTGTGAGGACTAGCGTCGAGACCCAGTACTTC	CASSLFVRTSVETQYF